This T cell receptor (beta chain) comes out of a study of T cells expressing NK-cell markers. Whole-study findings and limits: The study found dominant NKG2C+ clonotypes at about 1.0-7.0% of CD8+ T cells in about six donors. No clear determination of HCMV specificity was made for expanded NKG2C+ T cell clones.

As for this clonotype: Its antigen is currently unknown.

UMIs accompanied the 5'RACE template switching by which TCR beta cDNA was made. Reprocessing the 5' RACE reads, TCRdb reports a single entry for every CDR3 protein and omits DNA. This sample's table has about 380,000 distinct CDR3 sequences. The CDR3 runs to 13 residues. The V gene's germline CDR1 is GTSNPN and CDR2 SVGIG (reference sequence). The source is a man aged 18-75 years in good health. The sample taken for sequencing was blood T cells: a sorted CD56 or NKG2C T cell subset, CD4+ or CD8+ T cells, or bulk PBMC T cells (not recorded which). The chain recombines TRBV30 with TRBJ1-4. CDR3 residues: CAWGGTTNEKLFF.